Listed below are T cell receptor beta chains from one sample, sequenced in a study of CD4 and CD8 cells across lung adenocarcinoma regions. A single record per CDR3 protein comes from TCRdb applying MiXCR to the PCR reads. The repertoire has 13,000 or so distinct CDR3 sequences, 40% to 50% of them found once; the top ten carry less than 35%. Sequencing was carried out using CD8+ T cells from the margin of a lung tumor. The source of these receptors is a male donor with lung adenocarcinoma. The CD4 and CD8 labels of this study may be unreliable. The CDR3 runs from the conserved cysteine through the conserved F or W. Each record gives: D gene, V gene, clone size, J gene, CDR3 DNA, CDR3 protein. A D gene is named only where the DNA matches it firmly. Clone sizes are given selectively: once, few, many, or a class where the clone is expanded.

>NA|TRBV6-1|many|TRBJ2-7
TGTGCCAGCACCCTGGGTAGCGGAGCTTACAATGAGCAGTACTTC
CASTLGSGAYNEQYF
>NA|TRBV6-1|medium-sized|TRBJ2-1
TGTGCCAGCAGTGCCTTAGAAGGGGTCCCCTACGAGCAGTTCTTC
CASSALEGVPYEQFF
>NA|TRBV12-3/TRBV12-4|NA|TRBJ1-3
TGTGCCAGCGCCGAAGCGAGCTCTGGAAACACCATATATTTT
CASAEASSGNTIYF
>NA|TRBV7-2|NA|TRBJ2-5
TGTGCGGGGCGCGGGGGCCGTGACCGAGAGACGCAGTACTTC
CAGRGGRDRETQYF
>NA|TRBV6-1|medium-sized|TRBJ2-1
TGTGCCAGCAGTAAGGGACCCTACAATGAGCAGTTCTTC
CASSKGPYNEQFF
>NA|TRBV6-5|many|TRBJ1-2
TGTGCCAGCAGTTACGGAACTAAAGAAGGCTACACCTTC
CASSYGTKEGYTF
>NA|TRBV7-7|NA|TRBJ2-6
TGTGCTAGCAGCTTAGGCTCAGGGTCAATGTCTGGGGCCAACGTCCTGACTTTC
CASSLGSGSMSGANVLTF
>NA|TRBV6-5|NA|TRBJ2-5
TGTGCCAGCAGTTACTCGATTGGGAATGAGCAGTACTTC
CASSYSIGNEQYF
>NA|TRBV6-1|NA|TRBJ2-4
TGTGCCAGCAGTGCGGCGCTCGGGGGACGAGAGGAAGTTACCCAGTACTTC
CASSAALGGREEVTQYF
>NA|TRBV20-1|NA|TRBJ2-3
TGCAGTGCTAGGGCCGACACAAACACGCAGTATTTT
CSARADTNTQYF
>NA|TRBV6-1|once|TRBJ2-3
TGTGCCAGCCGTTCGTGCTTCACTAGCACAGATACGCAGTACTTT
CASRSCFTSTDTQYF
>NA|TRBV6-4|NA|TRBJ2-3
TGTGCCAGCGGGGACGGAGGGGGGGCTAGCACAGATACGCAGTATTTT
CASGDGGGASTDTQYF
>NA|TRBV27|NA|TRBJ2-4
TGTGCCAGCAGTTCGCGGAAAGCGCAGTACTTT
CASSSRKAQYF
>NA|TRBV27|NA|TRBJ2-5
TGTGCCAGCAGTTTATCCGGCCAAACAAAAGAGACCCAGTACTTC
CASSLSGQTKETQYF
>NA|TRBV6-1|NA|TRBJ2-3
TGTGCCAGCGAAGGGGGGAGGTTCCATCAACGCAAAGATACGCAGTATTTT
CASEGGRFHQRKDTQYF